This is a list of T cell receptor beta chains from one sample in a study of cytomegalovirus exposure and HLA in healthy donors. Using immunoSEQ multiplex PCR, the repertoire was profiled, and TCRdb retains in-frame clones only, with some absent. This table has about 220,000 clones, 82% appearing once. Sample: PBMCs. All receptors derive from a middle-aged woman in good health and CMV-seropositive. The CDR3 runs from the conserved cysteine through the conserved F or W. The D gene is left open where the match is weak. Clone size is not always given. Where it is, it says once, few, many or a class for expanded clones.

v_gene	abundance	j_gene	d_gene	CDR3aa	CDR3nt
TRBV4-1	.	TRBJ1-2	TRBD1	CASSQSPGQGYYGYTF	TGCGCCAGCAGCCAGTCCCCGGGACAGGGTTACTATGGCTACACCTTC
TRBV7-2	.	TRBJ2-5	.	CASSLDMTEETQYF	TGTGCCAGCAGCTTAGATATGACAGAAGAGACCCAGTACTTC
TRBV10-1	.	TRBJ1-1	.	CASRGGTEAFF	TGCGCCAGCAGGGGAGGGACTGAAGCTTTCTTT
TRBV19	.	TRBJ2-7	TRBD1	CASSISGTANFYEQYF	TGTGCCAGTAGTATCTCCGGGACAGCGAATTTCTACGAGCAGTACTTC
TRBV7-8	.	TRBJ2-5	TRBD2	CASSSKWGSGGGALQETQYF	TGTGCCAGCAGCTCCAAGTGGGGTAGCGGGGGCGGCGCCCTTCAAGAGACCCAGTACTTC
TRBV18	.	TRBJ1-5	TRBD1	CASSEGQGNQPQHF	TGTGCCAGCTCAGAGGGACAGGGGAATCAGCCCCAGCATTTT
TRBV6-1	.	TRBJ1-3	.	CASSEEAQSWNTIYF	TGTGCCAGCAGTGAAGAAGCGCAGTCGTGGAACACCATATATTTT
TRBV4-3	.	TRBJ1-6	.	CASSPGGQLGYNSPLHF	TGCGCCAGCAGCCCCGGCGGGCAGTTAGGCTATAATTCACCCCTCCACTTT
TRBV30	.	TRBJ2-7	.	CAWGGGQLNSYEQYF	TGTGCCTGGGGAGGAGGGCAACTAAACTCCTACGAGCAGTACTTC
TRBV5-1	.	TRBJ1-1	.	CASSFNPGNTEAFF	TGCGCCAGCAGCTTTAACCCGGGGAACACTGAAGCTTTCTTT
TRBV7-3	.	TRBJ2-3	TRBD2	CASSPTSGYTDTQYF	TGTGCCAGCAGCCCAACTAGCGGGTACACAGATACGCAGTATTTT
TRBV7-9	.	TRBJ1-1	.	CASSPSSTEAFF	TGTGCCAGCAGCCCCTCTAGTACTGAAGCTTTCTTT
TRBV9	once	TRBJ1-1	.	CASSVGGGPGTEAFF	TGTGCCAGCAGCGTAGGCGGAGGGCCGGGCACTGAAGCTTTCTTT
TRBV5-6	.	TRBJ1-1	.	CASSLLMGHSEAFF	TGTGCCAGCAGCCTTTTGATGGGGCACTCTGAAGCTTTCTTT
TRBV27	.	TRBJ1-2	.	CASSSWILGGSKGRGYTF	TGTGCCAGCAGTTCTTGGATTCTGGGCGGTTCAAAGGGGAGGGGCTACACCTTC
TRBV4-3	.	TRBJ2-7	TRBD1	CASSPDRASREQYF	TGCGCCAGCAGCCCCGACAGGGCCTCCCGCGAGCAGTACTTC
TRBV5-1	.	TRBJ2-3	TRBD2	CASSLGLAGFTSTDTQYF	TGCGCCAGCAGCTTGGGGCTAGCGGGATTTACTAGCACAGATACGCAGTATTTT
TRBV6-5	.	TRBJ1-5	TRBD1	CASSLGTGNQPQHF	TGTGCCAGCAGTCTAGGGACAGGCAATCAGCCCCAGCATTTT
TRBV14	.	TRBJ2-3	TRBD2	CASSQDSTGLRDTQYF	TGTGCCAGCAGCCAGGATTCCACGGGACTACGAGATACGCAGTATTTT
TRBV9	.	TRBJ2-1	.	CASSPRGLAGDEQFF	TGTGCCAGCAGCCCCAGAGGGCTAGCAGGCGATGAGCAGTTCTTC
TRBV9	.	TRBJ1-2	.	CASSPNRQANYGYTF	TGTGCCAGCAGCCCAAATAGACAGGCGAACTATGGCTACACCTTC
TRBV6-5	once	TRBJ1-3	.	CASSYSRRLTGNTIYF	TGTGCCAGCAGTTACTCGAGGAGACTTACTGGAAACACCATATATTTT
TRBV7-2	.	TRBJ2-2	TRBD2	CASSWLAVPNTGELFF	TGTGCCAGCAGCTGGCTAGCGGTGCCGAACACCGGGGAGCTGTTTTTT
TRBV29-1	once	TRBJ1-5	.	CSVAAAAGGNQPQHF	TGCAGCGTTGCGGCTGCGGCAGGGGGCAATCAGCCCCAGCATTTT
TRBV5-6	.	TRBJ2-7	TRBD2	CASRPGLALAYEQYF	TGTGCCAGCAGGCCGGGACTAGCGCTTGCCTACGAGCAGTACTTC
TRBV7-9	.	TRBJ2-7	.	CASSLSSYEQYF	TGTGCCAGCAGCCTCAGCTCCTACGAGCAGTACTTC
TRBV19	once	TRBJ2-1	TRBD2	CASFTVGQGGNEQFF	TGTGCCAGTTTCACGGTGGGGCAGGGAGGGAATGAGCAGTTCTTC
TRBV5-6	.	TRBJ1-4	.	CASSHRGEWIDEKLFF	TGTGCCAGCAGCCACCGGGGGGAATGGATAGATGAAAAACTGTTTTTT
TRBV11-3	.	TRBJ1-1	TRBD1	CASSLGYLGQAEAWAFF	TGTGCCAGCAGCTTGGGCTACCTAGGACAGGCCGAAGCGTGGGCTTTCTTT
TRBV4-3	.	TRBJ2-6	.	CASSQDRTVSGANVLTF	TGCGCCAGCAGCCAAGATAGGACAGTCTCTGGGGCCAACGTCCTGACTTTC
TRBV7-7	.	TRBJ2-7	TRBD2	CASSLGGRASEQYF	TGTGCTAGCAGCTTAGGCGGGAGGGCCTCCGAGCAGTACTTC
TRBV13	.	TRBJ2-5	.	CASSPSETWETQYF	TGTGCCAGCAGCCCCTCGGAGACCTGGGAGACCCAGTACTTC
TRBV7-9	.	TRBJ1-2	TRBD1	CSSSSTGVSGGYTF	TGTTCCAGCAGCTCTACAGGGGTCTCGGGAGGCTACACCTTC
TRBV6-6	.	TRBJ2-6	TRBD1	CASIQDRAGANVLTF	TGTGCCAGCATTCAAGACAGGGCTGGGGCCAACGTCCTGACTTTC
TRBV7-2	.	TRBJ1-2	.	CASSLGSTTLYGYTF	TGTGCCAGCAGCTTAGGGTCGACTACCCTCTATGGCTACACCTTC
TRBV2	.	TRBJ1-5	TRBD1	CASRRRTGGNQPQHF	TGTGCCAGCAGGCGACGGACAGGGGGGAATCAGCCCCAGCATTTT
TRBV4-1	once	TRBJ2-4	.	CASSRRQVAKNIQYF	TGCGCCAGCAGCCGACGACAGGTAGCCAAAAACATTCAGTACTTC
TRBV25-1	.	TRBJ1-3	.	CASSEAASGNTIYF	TGTGCCAGCAGTGAGGCGGCTTCCGGAAACACCATATATTTT